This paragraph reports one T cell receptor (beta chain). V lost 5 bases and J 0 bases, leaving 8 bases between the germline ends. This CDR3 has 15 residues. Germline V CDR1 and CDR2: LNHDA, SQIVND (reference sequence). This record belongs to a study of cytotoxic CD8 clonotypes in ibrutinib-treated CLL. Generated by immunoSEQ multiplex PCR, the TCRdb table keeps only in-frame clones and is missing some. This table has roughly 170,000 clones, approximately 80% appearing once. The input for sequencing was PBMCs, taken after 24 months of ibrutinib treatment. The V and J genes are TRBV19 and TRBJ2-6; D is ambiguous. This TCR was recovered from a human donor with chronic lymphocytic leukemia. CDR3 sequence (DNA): TGTGCCAGTAGTGGTGGGTACTCTGGGGCCAACGTCCTGACTTTC. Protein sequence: CASSGGYSGANVLTF.